This T cell receptor (beta chain) was retrieved from a study of T cell responses to AZD1222 COVID-19 vaccine. In the case of this clone: Its antigen is unidentified.

Findings and limits, study-wide: Repertoires were collected only later (after the peak T cell response had occurred). The study identified only five or six AZD1222 recipients as seropositive at baseline. Clonal diversity was possibly underestimated, and white British individuals and females predominated among donors.

This CDR3 is built from 15 residues. V was clipped by 3 bases and J by 1 base; unmatched bases: 6. Per germline, CDR1 MNHNS and CDR2 SASEGT. The repertoire was sequenced with immunoSEQ multiplex PCR; TCRdb's copy has only in-frame clones and lacks some. The table shows some 120,000 clones, with about 88% occurring only once. The clonotype was recovered from an adult in good health. The chain recombines TRBV6-1 with TRBJ2-7; 7 bases are a match to TRBD1. The source material was peripheral blood, sampled on day 0 of AZD1222 vaccination. CDR3 sequence (DNA): TGTGCCAGCAGTGACCCCCGGGACAGTTCCTACGAGCAGTACTTC. Translation: CASSDPRDSSYEQYF.